The T cell receptor beta chain under discussion was sequenced for a study of T cell changes during pregnancy in multiple sclerosis. Only in-frame clones appear in the TCRdb table, and some are missing; sequencing was by immunoSEQ multiplex PCR. The sample has some 87,000 clones, about 96% seen once. The ends were cut back, 2 bases at V and 4 bases at J, with 15 bases in the middle. This CDR3 is built from 15 residues. Germline lookup yields CDR1 SGHRS and CDR2 YFSETQ. The sequenced sample was peripheral blood, obtained in the second trimester of pregnancy. The V and J genes are TRBV5-1 and TRBJ1-2; TRBD1 might be the D (6 bases). The clonotype comes from a female donor with multiple sclerosis, enrolled in a pregnancy study. The CDR3 nucleotides are TGCGCCAGCAGCTTCGAGGGGGAACGTAGCTATGGCTACACCTTC. It translates to CASSFEGERSYGYTF.